This T cell receptor (beta chain) was obtained from a study of blood T cells in healthy people across ages. This clonotype was observed a few times. The authors ran a second PCR of 7 to 11 cycles using a sample-barcoded 5' primer and a J-beta primer mix. TCRdb re-analysed the 5' RACE reads in MiXCR, keeping a single row per CDR3 protein. The table lists some 320,000 distinct CDR3 sequences, 27% of them singletons. The TCR sequence derives from a woman aged 70-85 years in good health. The sequencing sample was made of blood.

The CDR3 DNA is TGTGCCAGCAGCTTAGATCAGGGGGCTGGCAGGGTTAGGACCGGGGAGCTGTTTTTT. Protein product: CASSLDQGAGRVRTGELFF. The chain carries TRBV11-2 and TRBJ2-2; 8 bases are a match to TRBD1. This CDR3 is built from 19 residues. From germline, CDR1 is SGHAT and CDR2 FQNNGV. Unmatched junction bases numbered 14, after V lost 0 bases and J lost 5 bases.